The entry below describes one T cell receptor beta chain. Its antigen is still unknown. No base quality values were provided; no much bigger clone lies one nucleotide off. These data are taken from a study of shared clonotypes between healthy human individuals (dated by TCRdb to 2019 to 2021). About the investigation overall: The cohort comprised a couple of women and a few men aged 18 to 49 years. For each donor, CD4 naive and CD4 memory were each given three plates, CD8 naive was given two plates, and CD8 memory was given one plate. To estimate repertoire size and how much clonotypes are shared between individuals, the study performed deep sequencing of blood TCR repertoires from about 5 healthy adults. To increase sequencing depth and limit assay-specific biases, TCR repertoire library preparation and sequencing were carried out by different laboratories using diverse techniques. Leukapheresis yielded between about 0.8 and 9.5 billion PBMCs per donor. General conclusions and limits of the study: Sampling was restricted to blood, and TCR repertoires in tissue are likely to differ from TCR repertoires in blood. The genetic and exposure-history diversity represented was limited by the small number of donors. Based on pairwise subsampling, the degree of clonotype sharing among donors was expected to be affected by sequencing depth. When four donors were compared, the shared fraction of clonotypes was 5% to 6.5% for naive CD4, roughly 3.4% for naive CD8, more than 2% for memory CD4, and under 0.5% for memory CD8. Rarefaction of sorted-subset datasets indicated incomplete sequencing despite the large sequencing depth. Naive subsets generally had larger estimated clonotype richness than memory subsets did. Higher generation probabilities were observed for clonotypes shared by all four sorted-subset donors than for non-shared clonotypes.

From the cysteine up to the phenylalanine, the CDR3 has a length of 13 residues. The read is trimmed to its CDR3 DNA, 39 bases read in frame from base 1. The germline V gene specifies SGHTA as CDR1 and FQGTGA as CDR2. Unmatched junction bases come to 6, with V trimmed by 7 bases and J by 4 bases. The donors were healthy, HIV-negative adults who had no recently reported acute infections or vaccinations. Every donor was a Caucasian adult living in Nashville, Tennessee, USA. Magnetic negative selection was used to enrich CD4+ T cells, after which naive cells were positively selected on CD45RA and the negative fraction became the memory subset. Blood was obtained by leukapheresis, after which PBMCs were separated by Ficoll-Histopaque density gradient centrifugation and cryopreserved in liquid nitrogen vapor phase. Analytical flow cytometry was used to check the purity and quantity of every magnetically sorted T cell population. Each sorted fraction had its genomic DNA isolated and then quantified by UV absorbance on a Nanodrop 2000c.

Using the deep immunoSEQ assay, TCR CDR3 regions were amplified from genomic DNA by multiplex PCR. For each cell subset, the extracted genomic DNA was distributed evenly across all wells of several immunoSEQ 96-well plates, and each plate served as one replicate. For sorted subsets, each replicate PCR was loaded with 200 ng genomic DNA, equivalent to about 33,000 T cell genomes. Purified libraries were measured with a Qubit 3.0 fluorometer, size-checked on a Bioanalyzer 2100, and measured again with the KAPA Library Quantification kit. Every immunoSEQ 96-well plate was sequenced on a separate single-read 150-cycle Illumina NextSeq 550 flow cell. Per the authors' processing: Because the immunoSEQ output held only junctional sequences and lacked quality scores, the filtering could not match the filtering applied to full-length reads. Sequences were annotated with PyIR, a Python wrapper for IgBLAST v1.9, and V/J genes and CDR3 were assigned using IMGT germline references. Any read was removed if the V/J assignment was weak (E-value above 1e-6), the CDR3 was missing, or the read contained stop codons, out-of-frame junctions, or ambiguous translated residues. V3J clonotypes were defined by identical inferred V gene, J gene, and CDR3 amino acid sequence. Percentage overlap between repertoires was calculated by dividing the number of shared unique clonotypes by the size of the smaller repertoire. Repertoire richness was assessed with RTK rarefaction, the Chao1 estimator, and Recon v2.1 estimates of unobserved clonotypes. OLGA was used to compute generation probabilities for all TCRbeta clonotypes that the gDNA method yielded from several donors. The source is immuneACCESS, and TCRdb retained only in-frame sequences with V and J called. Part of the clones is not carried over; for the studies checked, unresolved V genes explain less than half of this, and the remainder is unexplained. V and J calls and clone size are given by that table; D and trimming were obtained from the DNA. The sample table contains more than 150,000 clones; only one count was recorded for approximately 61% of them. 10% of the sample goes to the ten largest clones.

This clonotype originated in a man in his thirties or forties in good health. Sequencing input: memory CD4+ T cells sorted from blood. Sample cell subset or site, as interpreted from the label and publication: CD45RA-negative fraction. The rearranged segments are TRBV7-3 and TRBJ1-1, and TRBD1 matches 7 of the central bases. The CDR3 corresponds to CASTTGYSTEAFF. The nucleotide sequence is TGTGCCAGCACGACAGGGTACTCCACTGAAGCTTTCTTT.